This T cell receptor (beta chain) was sequenced for a study of blood T cell repertoires in COVID-19. Some clones are missing from TCRdb's copy, which holds only in-frame ones; the method was immunoSEQ multiplex PCR. The sample shows 30,000 to 40,000 clones, 65% to 90% of them seen only once. The CDR3 is made up of 15 amino acids. The J segment lost 7 bases and the V segment lost 3 bases, leaving 12 bases of the junction unmatched. Germline CDR1 SGHRS, CDR2 YFSETQ. V and J are TRBV5-1 and TRBJ2-5, with TRBD2 matching 7 bases. This sequence originates from a woman older than 75 with active or convalescent COVID-19. Sequencing was performed on peripheral blood. The chain's CDR3 is CASSSLASGAGTQYF. The DNA of the CDR3 is TGCGCCAGCAGCTCCCTGGCCAGCGGGGCAGGGACCCAGTACTTC.